This TCR beta chain is from a study of cytomegalovirus exposure and HLA in healthy donors. The study, taken as a whole, reports: In a later analysis, TCR beta V- and J-gene trimming was associated with a missense DCLRE1C variant.

This CDR3 is built from 17 residues. Germline V CDR1 and CDR2: SGDLS, YYNGEE. Unmatched junction bases numbered 12, after V lost 1 base and J lost 5 bases. Concerning this clone itself: What it binds is not known.

The PCR used 60 Vbeta and 13 Jbeta primers. The assay was immunoSEQ multiplex PCR, and TCRdb's table has in-frame clones only and misses some. The sample data list 41,000 or so clones. The sequenced material came from PBMCs. The chain uses TRBV9 and TRBJ2-1; 7 bases agree with TRBD1. This clonotype originated in a man under 40 in good health and CMV-seronegative. The CDR3 DNA follows: TGTGCCAGCAGCGTACTCAGACAGGGCAACACACACAATGAGCAGTTCTTC. It translates to CASSVLRQGNTHNEQFF.